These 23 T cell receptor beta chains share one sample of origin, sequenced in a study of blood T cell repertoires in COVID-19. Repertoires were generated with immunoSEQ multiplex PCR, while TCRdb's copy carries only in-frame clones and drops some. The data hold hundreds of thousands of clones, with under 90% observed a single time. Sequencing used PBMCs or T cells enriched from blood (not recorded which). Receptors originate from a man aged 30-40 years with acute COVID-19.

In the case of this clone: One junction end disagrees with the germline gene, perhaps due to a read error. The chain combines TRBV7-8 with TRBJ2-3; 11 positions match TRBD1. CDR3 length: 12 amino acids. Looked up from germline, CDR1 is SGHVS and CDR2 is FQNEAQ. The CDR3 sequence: CASSLGQGAMNF. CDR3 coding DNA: TGTGCCAGCAGCCTCGGACAGGGGGCGATGAATTTT.

CDR3 residues: CASRAGSQPQHF. The CDR3 nucleotides are TGTGCCAGTCGAGCAGGGTCTCAGCCCCAGCATTTT. The chain couples TRBV19 to TRBJ1-5, with D possibly matching TRBD1 (5 bases). Germline V gives CDR1 LNHDA, CDR2 SQIVND (reference sequence). Trimming removed 8 bases from V and 6 bases from J, with 11 bases in between. The CDR3 has 12 amino acids.

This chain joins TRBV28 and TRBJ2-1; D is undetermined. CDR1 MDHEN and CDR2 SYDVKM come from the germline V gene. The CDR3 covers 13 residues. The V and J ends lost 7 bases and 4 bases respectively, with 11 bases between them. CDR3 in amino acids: CASTATVYNEQFF. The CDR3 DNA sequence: TGTGCCAGCACCGCGACTGTATACAATGAGCAGTTCTTC. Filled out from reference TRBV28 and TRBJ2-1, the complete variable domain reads DVKVTQSSRYLVKRTGEKVFLECVQDMDHENMFWYRQDPGLGLRLIYFSYDVKMKEKGDIPEGYSVSREKKERFSLILESASTNQTSMYLCASTATVYNEQFFGPGTRLTVL.

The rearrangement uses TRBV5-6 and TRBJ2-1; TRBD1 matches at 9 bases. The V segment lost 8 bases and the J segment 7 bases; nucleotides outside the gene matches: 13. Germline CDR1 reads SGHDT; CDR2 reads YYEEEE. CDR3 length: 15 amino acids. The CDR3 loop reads CASFPGGQGRNEQFF. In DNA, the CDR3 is TGTGCCAGTTTTCCGGGTGGACAGGGGAGGAATGAGCAGTTCTTC.

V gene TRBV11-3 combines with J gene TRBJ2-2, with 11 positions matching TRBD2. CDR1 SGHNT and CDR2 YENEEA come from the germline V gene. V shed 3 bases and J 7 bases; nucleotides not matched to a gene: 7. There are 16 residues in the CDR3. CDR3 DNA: TGTGCCAGCAGCTTTTCTAGCGGGGGGTTCTACGGGGAGCTGTTTTTT. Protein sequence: CASSFSSGGFYGELFF. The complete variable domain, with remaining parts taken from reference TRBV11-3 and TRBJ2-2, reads EAGVVQSPRYKIIEKKQPVAFWCNPISGHNTLYWYLQNLGQGPELLIRYENEEAVDDSQLPKDRFSAERLKGVDSTLKIQPAELGDSAVYLCASSFSSGGFYGELFFGEGSRLTVL.

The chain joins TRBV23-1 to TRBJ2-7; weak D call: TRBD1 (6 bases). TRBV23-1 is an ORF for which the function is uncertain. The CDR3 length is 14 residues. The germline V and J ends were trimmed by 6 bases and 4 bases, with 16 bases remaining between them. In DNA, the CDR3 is TGCGCCAGCAGCCTTGGGACATCTCAATACGAGCAGTACGTC. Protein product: CASSLGTSQYEQYV.

For the CDR3, the DNA is TGTGCCAGCAGCTTTCGGACAGGGGCTACAAACACTGAAGCTTTCTTT. It is translated as CASSFRTGATNTEAFF. The V call is TRBV7-9, the J call TRBJ1-1; 9 bases are a match to TRBD1. CDR3 size: 16 residues. Germline CDR1 SEHNR, CDR2 FQNEAQ (reference sequence). The ends lost 3 bases at V and 2 bases at J; junction bases unmatched: 7.

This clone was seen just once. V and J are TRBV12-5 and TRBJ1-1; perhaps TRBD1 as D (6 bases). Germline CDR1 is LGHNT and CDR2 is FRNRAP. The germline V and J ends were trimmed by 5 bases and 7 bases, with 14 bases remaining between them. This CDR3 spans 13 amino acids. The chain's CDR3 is CASGIGGANEAFF. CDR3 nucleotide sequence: TGTGCTAGTGGTATTGGGGGGGCAAATGAAGCTTTCTTT.

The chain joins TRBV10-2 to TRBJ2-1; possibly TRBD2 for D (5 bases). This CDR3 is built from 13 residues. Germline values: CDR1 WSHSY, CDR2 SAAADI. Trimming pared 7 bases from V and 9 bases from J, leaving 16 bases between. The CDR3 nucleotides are TGCGCCAGCACGTCGGGGAGTGGTGGTGAGCAGTTCTTC. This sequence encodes CASTSGSGGEQFF.

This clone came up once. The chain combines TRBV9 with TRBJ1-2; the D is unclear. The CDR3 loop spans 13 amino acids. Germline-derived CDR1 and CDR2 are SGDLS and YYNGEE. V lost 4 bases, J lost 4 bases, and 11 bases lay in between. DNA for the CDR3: TGTGCCAGCAGCAAGCCCCAGGCCTATGGCTACACCTTC. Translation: CASSKPQAYGYTF.

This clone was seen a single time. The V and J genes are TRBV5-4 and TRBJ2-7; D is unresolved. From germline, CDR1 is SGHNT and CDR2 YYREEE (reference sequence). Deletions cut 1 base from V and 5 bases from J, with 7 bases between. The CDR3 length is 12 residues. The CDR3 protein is CASSLIGHEQYV. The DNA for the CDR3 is TGTGCCAGCAGCTTGATTGGCCACGAGCAGTACGTC.

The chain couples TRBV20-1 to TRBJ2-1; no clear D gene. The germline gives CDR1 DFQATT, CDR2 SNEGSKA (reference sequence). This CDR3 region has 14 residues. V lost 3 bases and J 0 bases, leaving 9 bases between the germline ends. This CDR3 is CSASDSLSYNEQFF. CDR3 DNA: TGCAGTGCTAGTGACTCCCTCTCCTACAATGAGCAGTTCTTC.

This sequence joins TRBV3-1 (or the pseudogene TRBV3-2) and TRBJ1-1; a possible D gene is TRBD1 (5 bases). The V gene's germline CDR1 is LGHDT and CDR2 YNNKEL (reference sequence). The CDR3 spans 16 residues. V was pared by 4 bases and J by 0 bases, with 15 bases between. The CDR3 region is CASSPDRGEVNTEAFF. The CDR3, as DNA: TGTGCCAGCAGCCCAGACCGAGGGGAGGTGAACACTGAAGCTTTCTTT.

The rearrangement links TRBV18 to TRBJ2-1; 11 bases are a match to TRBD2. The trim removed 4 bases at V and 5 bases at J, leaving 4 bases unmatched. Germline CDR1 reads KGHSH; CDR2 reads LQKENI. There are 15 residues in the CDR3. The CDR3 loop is CASSLLAGAHNEQFF. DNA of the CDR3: TGTGCCAGCTCACTACTAGCGGGGGCCCACAATGAGCAGTTCTTC.

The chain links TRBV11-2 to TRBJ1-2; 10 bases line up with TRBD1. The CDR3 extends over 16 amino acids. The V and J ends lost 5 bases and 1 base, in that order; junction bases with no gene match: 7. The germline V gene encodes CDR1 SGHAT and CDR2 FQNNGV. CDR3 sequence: CASSAIRDRGNYGYTF. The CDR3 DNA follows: TGTGCCAGCAGCGCGATCCGGGACAGGGGTAACTATGGCTACACCTTC. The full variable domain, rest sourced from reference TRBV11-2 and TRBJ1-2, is EAGVAQSPRYKIIEKRQSVAFWCNPISGHATLYWYQQILGQGPKLLIQFQNNGVVDDSQLPKDRFSAERLKGVDSTLKIQPAKLEDSAVYLCASSAIRDRGNYGYTFGSGTRLTVV.

The chain's CDR3 is CASSYQGDSPLHF. CDR3 coding DNA: TGTGCCAGCAGTTATCAGGGGGATTCACCCCTCCACTTT. The chain joins TRBV6-5 to TRBJ1-6; TRBD1 matches at 7 bases. Trimming took 3 bases from V and 8 from J; bases not matched to a gene: 1. This CDR3 has 13 amino acids. CDR1 MNHEY and CDR2 SVGAGI come from the germline V gene.

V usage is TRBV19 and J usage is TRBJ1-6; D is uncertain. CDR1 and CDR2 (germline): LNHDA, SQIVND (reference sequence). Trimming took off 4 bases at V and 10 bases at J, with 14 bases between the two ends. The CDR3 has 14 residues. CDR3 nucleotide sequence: TGTGCCAGTAGTACTCAGTCTGGAGGGTCACCCCTCCACTTT. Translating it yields CASSTQSGGSPLHF.

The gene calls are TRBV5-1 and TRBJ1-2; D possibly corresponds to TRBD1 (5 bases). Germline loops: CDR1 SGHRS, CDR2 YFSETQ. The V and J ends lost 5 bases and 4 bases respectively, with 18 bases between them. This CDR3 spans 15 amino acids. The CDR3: CASRTDFLLLYGYTF. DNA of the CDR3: TGCGCCAGCAGGACAGACTTCTTACTTCTCTATGGCTACACCTTC.

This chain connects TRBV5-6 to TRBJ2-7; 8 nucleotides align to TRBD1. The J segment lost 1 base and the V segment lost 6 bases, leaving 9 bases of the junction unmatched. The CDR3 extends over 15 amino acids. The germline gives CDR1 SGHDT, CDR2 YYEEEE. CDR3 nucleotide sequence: TGTGCCAGCACCCTGACAGGGGCGAGGTCCTACGAGCAGTACGTC. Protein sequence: CASTLTGARSYEQYV.

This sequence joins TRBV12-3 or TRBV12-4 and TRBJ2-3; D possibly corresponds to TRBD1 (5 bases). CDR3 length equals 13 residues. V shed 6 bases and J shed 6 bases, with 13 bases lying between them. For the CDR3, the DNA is TGTGCCAGCAGACTTAGCAGGGTGGATACGCAGTATTTT. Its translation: CASRLSRVDTQYF.

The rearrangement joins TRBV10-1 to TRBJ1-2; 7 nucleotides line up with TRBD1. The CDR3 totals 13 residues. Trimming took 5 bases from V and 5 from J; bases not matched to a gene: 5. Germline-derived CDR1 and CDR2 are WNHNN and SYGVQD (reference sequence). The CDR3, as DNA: TGCGCCAGCAGTTCGGACAGGTCATATGGCTACACCTTC. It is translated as CASSSDRSYGYTF.

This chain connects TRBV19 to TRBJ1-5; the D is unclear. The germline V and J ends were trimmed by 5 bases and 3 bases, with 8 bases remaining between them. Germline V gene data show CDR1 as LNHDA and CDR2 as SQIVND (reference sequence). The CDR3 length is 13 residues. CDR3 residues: CASSPGYNQPQHF. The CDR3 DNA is TGTGCCAGTAGTCCGGGATACAATCAGCCCCAGCATTTT.

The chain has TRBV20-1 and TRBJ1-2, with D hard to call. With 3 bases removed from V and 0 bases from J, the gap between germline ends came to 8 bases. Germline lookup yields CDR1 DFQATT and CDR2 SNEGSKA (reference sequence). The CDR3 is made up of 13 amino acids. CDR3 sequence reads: CSASHSSNYGYTF. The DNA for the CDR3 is TGCAGTGCTAGTCACAGTTCTAACTATGGCTACACCTTC.